These 24 T cell receptor beta chains were all obtained from the same sample, sequenced in a study of cytomegalovirus exposure and HLA in healthy donors. TCRdb's table, derived via immunoSEQ multiplex PCR, lists solely in-frame clones and lacks some. The sample lists 65,000 to 70,000 clones, approximately 91% occurring once. The sequenced sample consisted of PBMCs. The source of these receptors is a man younger than 30 in good health and CMV-seronegative.

Concerning this clone: A read error may produce the germline difference seen at one junction end. This chain links TRBV27 with TRBJ2-1; TRBD2 matches 11 bases. The CDR3 is 14 amino acids. The germline V gene has CDR1 MNHEY and CDR2 SMNVEV (reference sequence). This CDR3 is CVSSLVASGRRRFF. As DNA, the CDR3 is TGTGTCAGCAGCCTGGTGGCTAGCGGGAGGAGGAGGTTCTTC.

The chain combines TRBV5-6 with TRBJ1-3; a possible D gene is TRBD1 (5 bases). CDR1 is SGHDT, CDR2 YYEEEE, per germline. This CDR3 region has 15 residues. Trimming left V 7 bases short and J 4 bases short, with 18 bases between. This CDR3 reads CASRLGQTPGNTIYF. CDR3 coding DNA: TGTGCCAGCCGTTTGGGGCAAACGCCCGGAAACACCATATATTTT.

V gene TRBV9 combines with J gene TRBJ2-1, with D possibly TRBD2 on 6 matching bases. CDR3 length: 16 amino acids. V lost 0 bases and J lost 4, with 14 bases in between. Germline V CDR1 and CDR2: SGDLS, YYNGEE. CDR3 coding DNA: TGTGCCAGCAGCGTAGGCGGGGAGCCACTATACAATGAGCAGTTCTTC. This translates into CASSVGGEPLYNEQFF.

The rearrangement links TRBV7-3 to TRBJ2-1; the match to TRBD2 covers 10 bases. Germline loops: CDR1 SGHTA, CDR2 FQGTGA. This CDR3 spans 15 amino acids. V lost 10 bases and J lost 4; bases outside the gene matches: 10. The chain's CDR3 is CATSLAGAGYNEQFF. The CDR3 nucleotides read TGTGCCACCTCCCTAGCGGGAGCGGGGTACAATGAGCAGTTCTTC.

In nucleotides, the CDR3 is TGCGCCAGCAGCCATGGCAGGGAAAAATCCTACGAGCAGTACTTC. This gives the protein CASSHGREKSYEQYF. The chain couples TRBV4-3 to TRBJ2-7, with D possibly TRBD1 on 5 matching bases. The V end was cut by 3 bases, the J end by 1 base, with 13 bases between. The CDR3 contains 15 residues. CDR1 and CDR2 from the germline V gene are LGHNA and YSLEER.

The V gene is TRBV9, the J gene TRBJ1-2, with D possibly being TRBD1 (5 bases). V gave up 0 bases and J gave up 7 bases, with 13 bases separating them. The germline CDR1 and CDR2 sequences are SGDLS and YYNGEE. The length of the CDR3 is 14 residues. The CDR3 protein is CASSVDRGLGGYTF. Written as DNA, the CDR3 is TGTGCCAGCAGCGTAGATAGGGGATTGGGTGGCTACACCTTC.

This chain uses TRBV30 with TRBJ2-7; TRBD1 is a possible D gene (6 bases). V lost 5 bases, J lost 6 bases, and 20 bases lay in between. CDR3 length: 14 amino acids. Per germline, CDR1 GTSNPN and CDR2 SVGIG (reference sequence). The CDR3 DNA sequence: TGTGCCTGGGATCCGGGATACAGGGCGTCCGAGCAGTACTTC. Its protein is CAWDPGYRASEQYF.

The gene calls are TRBV9 and TRBJ2-1; 12 nucleotides match TRBD2. Trimming took 0 bases from V and 8 from J; bases not matched to a gene: 6. Germline V CDR1 and CDR2: SGDLS, YYNGEE. The CDR3 spans 16 residues. Here the CDR3 reads CASSVARASGRDEQFF. DNA of the CDR3: TGTGCCAGCAGCGTAGCTCGGGCTAGCGGGAGGGATGAGCAGTTCTTC. Based on the CDR3 plus reference TRBV9 and TRBJ2-1, the full variable domain is DSGVTQTPKHLITATGQRVTLRCSPRSGDLSVYWYQQSLDQGLQFLIQYYNGEERAKGNILERFSAQQFPDLHSELNLSSLELGDSALYFCASSVARASGRDEQFFGPGTRLTVL.

The chain is built from TRBV29-1 and TRBJ1-2; D call uncertain. Germline-derived CDR1 and CDR2 are SQVTM and ANQGSEA. CDR3 length: 12 amino acids. V lost 4 bases and J lost 3, with 9 bases in between. The DNA of the CDR3 is TGCAGCGTTGTAGGAGGCTACTATGGCTACACCTTC. Translated: CSVVGGYYGYTF.

This clone was picked up one time. The chain employs TRBV7-9 and TRBJ2-3, with no clear D. Germline V gene sequence: CDR1 SEHNR, CDR2 FQNEAQ (reference sequence). The CDR3 is 13 amino acids. V was clipped by 4 bases and J by 4 bases, with 9 bases between them. Here the CDR3 DNA reads TGTGCCAGCAGCTCCCGGTTCGCAGATACGCAGTATTTT. As protein: CASSSRFADTQYF.

This rearrangement joins TRBV6-5 to TRBJ2-7; D is ambiguous. This CDR3 comprises 11 residues. Germline V gene sequence: CDR1 MNHEY, CDR2 SVGAGI. Between the trimmed V and J ends, which lost 8 bases and 1 base, there was a span of 6 bases. CDR3 amino acids: CASAVSYEQYF. DNA for the CDR3: TGTGCCAGCGCGGTATCCTACGAGCAGTACTTC.

V is TRBV30 and J is TRBJ2-5; D gene unclear. With 3 bases removed from V and 0 bases from J, the gap between germline ends came to 5 bases. The CDR3 length is 12 residues. Germline CDR1 GTSNPN, CDR2 SVGIG (reference sequence). CDR3 nucleotides: TGTGCCTGGAGCGAGTACCAAGAGACCCAGTACTTC. Protein: CAWSEYQETQYF.

The chain combines TRBV5-6 with TRBJ2-4; D is unclear. Germline assignment: CDR1 SGHDT and CDR2 YYEEEE. V gave up 4 bases and J gave up 6 bases, with 17 bases separating them. The CDR3 has 15 amino acids. The CDR3 DNA is TGTGCCAGCAGCCTCTCGCGGAGCGTCCGAAACATTCAGTACTTC. Amino acid sequence: CASSLSRSVRNIQYF.

V is TRBV30 and J is TRBJ2-7; TRBD1 matches 7 bases. V was pared by 0 bases and J by 2 bases, with 4 bases of the junction left unmatched. CDR1 is GTSNPN, CDR2 SVGIG, per germline (reference sequence). The CDR3 length is 14 residues. The CDR3 region has the DNA TGTGCCTGGAGTGTCATCAGGGGGACCTACGAGCAGTACTTC. Its translation: CAWSVIRGTYEQYF.

CDR3 coding DNA: TGTGCCAGCAGCGATAACAGGGGAAACTATGGCTACACCTTC. Its protein product is CASSDNRGNYGYTF. This chain connects TRBV9 to TRBJ1-2, with 7 nucleotides matching TRBD1. Unmatched junction bases numbered 4, after V lost 3 bases and J lost 2 bases. The CDR3 extends over 14 amino acids. CDR1 is SGDLS, CDR2 YYNGEE, per germline.

This chain links TRBV7-2 with TRBJ2-3; 7 bases are shared with TRBD1. The V and J ends lost 1 base and 5 bases, in that order; junction bases with no gene match: 3. The CDR3 runs to 14 residues. Germline-derived CDR1 and CDR2 are SGHTA and FQGNSA. The CDR3 protein is CASSLGTGGDTQYF. The CDR3 bases are TGTGCCAGCAGCTTAGGGACAGGCGGAGATACGCAGTATTTT.

V and J are TRBV10-3 and TRBJ2-3, with TRBD2 identical over 12 bases. CDR1 is ENHRY and CDR2 is SYGVKD in the germline V gene. CDR3 length: 15 amino acids. V shed 4 bases and J 2 bases; nucleotides not matched to a gene: 1. The CDR3 nucleotides read TGTGCCATCAGTGGGACTAGCGGGGACACAGATACGCAGTATTTT. This codes for CAISGTSGDTDTQYF.

The chain recombines TRBV11-2 with TRBJ2-5, with 11 bases that match TRBD2. Per germline, CDR1 SGHAT and CDR2 FQNNGV. Germline trimming cut 3 bases from V and 4 bases from J; bases unmatched to any gene: 7. There are 16 residues in the CDR3. The CDR3 region is CASSFILAGVSETQYF. As DNA, the CDR3 is TGTGCCAGCAGCTTTATACTAGCGGGAGTATCAGAGACCCAGTACTTC.

Note on this clone: This sample includes further DNA sequences coding for the same CDR3. V and J are TRBV28 and TRBJ1-2; maybe TRBD1 (5 bases). The V end lost 6 bases, the J end lost 7 bases, and 18 bases lay between the germline ends. The CDR3 runs 14 residues. CDR1 MDHEN and CDR2 SYDVKM come from the germline V gene. This chain's CDR3 is CASSPLRDSTGYTF. The CDR3 nucleotides read TGTGCCAGCAGCCCTCTCAGGGATTCAACTGGCTACACCTTC.

V and J are TRBV10-3 and TRBJ2-1; TRBD2 matches 13 bases. Trimming at V came to 8 bases and at J to 11 bases, leaving 6 bases not matched to a gene. Germline V CDR1 and CDR2: ENHRY, SYGVKD. There are 13 residues in the CDR3. Written as DNA, the CDR3 is TGTGCCATCCAGACTAGCGGGAGGCCCCAGCAGTTCTTC. The encoded protein is CAIQTSGRPQQFF.

The CDR3 sequence: CASSLGQGNQPQHF. Here the CDR3 DNA reads TGTGCCAGCAGCTTAGGGCAGGGAAATCAGCCCCAGCATTTT. This rearrangement joins TRBV7-9 to TRBJ1-5, with a tentative D call TRBD1 (5 bases). The CDR3 runs 14 residues. Germline-derived CDR1 and CDR2 are SEHNR and FQNEAQ (reference sequence). The V and J ends lost 1 base and 4 bases respectively, with 8 bases between them.

J is TRBJ1-2 and V is TRBV12-5, with TRBD1 identical over 7 bases. Germline CDR1 LGHNT, CDR2 FRNRAP. With 2 bases clipped from V and 6 bases from J, the junction kept 18 bases outside the gene matches. The CDR3 sequence is 18 residues long. The CDR3 loop reads CASGLYVARGAFLDGYTF. In DNA form, the CDR3 reads TGTGCTAGTGGTTTGTACGTCGCCAGGGGGGCTTTCTTGGATGGCTACACCTTC.

CDR3: CASSPTGANGYTF. CDR3 coding DNA: TGTGCCAGTAGTCCAACAGGGGCAAATGGCTACACCTTC. The V and J genes are TRBV19 and TRBJ1-2; 7 nucleotides agree with TRBD1. The CDR3 sequence is 13 residues long. Germline CDR1 LNHDA, CDR2 SQIVND (reference sequence). J was trimmed by 6 bases and V by 5 bases; bases with no gene match: 6.

The chain uses TRBV5-8 and TRBJ2-7; D gene uncertain. Germline assignment: CDR1 SGHTS and CDR2 YDEGEE. V lost 1 base, J lost 1 base, and 6 bases lay in between. This CDR3 contains 13 residues. CDR3 sequence: CASSLLRSYEQYF. The CDR3 region has the DNA TGTGCCAGCAGCTTGCTCAGATCCTACGAGCAGTACTTC.